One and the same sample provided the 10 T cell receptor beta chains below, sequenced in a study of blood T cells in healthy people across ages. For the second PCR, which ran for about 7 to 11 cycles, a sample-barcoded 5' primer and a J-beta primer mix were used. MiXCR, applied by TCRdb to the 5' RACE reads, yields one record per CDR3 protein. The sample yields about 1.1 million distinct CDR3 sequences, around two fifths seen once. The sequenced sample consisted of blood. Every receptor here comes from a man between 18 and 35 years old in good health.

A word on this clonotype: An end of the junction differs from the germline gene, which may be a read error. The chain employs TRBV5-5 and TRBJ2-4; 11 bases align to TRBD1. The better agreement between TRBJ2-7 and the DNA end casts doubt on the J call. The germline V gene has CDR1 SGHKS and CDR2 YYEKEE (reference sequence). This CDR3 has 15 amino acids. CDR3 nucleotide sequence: TGTGCCGGCAGCTGGGACAGGGGGAGAATCTACGAGCAGTACTTC. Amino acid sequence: CAGSWDRGRIYEQYF.

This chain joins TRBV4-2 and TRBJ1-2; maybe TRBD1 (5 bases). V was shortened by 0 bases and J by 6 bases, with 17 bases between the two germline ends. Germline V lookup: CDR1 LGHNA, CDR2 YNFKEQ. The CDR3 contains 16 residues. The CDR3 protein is CASSQDGGRRGHGYTF. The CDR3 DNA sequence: TGTGCCAGCAGCCAAGATGGGGGAAGGCGGGGCCATGGCTACACCTTC.

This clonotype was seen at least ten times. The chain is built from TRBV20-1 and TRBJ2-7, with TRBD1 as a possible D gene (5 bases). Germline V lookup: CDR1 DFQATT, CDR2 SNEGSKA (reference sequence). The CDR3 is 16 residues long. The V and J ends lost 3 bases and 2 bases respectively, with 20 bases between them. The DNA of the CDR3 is TGCAGTGCTAGGGGAACTTCTGGACACCAACCCTACGAGCAGTACTTC. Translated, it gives CSARGTSGHQPYEQYF.

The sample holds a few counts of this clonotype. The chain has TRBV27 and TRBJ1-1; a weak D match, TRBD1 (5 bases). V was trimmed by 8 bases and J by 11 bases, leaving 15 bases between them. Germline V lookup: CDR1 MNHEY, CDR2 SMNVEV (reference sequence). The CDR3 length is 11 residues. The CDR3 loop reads CASSLGGVAFF. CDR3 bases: TGTGCCAGCTCCTTGGGGGGGGTGGCTTTCTTT.

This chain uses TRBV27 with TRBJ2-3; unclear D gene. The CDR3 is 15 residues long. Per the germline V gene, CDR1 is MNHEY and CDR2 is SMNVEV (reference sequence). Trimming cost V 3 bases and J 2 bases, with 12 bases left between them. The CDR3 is CASSLTPRFTDTQYF. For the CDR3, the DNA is TGTGCCAGCAGTTTGACGCCACGCTTCACAGATACGCAGTATTTT.

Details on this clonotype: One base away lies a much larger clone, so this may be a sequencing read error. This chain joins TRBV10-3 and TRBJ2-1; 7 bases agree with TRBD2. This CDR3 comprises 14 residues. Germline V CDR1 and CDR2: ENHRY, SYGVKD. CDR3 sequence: CAISGGLSYNEQSF. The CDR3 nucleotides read TGTGCCATCAGTGGGGGACTAAGCTACAATGAGCAGTCCTTC.

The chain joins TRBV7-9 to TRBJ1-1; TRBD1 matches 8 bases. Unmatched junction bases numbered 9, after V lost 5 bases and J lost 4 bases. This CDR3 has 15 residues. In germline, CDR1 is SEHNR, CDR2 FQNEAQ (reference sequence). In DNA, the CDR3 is TGTGCCAGCAGCCCTAGGGGTACAGGGGGCACTGAAGCTTTCTTT. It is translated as CASSPRGTGGTEAFF.

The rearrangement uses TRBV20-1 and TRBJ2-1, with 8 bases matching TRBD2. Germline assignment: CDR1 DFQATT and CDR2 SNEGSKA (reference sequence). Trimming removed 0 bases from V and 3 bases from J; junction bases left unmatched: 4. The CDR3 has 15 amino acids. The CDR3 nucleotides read TGCAGTGCTAGAGAGGGGACTAGTGTCTACAATGAGCAGTTCTTC. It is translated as CSAREGTSVYNEQFF.

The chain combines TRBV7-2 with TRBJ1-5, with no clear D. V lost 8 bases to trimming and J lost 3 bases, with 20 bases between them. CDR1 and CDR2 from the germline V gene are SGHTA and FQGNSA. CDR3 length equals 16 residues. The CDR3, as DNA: TGTGCCAGCGGCTCGTTGGGGTTCAGTTTCAATCAGCCCCAGCATTTT. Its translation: CASGSLGFSFNQPQHF.

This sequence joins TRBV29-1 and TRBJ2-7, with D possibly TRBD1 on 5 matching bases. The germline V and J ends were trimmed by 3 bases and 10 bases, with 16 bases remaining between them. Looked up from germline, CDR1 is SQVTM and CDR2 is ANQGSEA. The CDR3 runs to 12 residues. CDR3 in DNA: TGCAGCGTTGATTTCCAGGGCCGCCGCCAGTACTTC. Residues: CSVDFQGRRQYF.